The rows below give T cell receptor beta chains drawn from one sample of a study of T cell repertoires in aging, cancer and after chemotherapy. Each CDR3 protein is one row after TCRdb ran MiXCR on the multiplex PCR reads. The table includes 6,000 to 8,000 distinct CDR3 sequences, roughly 30% detected once. The sample taken for sequencing was blood. Source of these receptors: a human donor in good health. Each CDR3 is given with its conserved first and last residue. Fields, in order: D gene, V gene, J gene, clone size, CDR3 protein, CDR3 DNA. D genes are given only for firm matches. The size entry is marked missing in some rows and otherwise reads once, few, many or a size class.

TRBD1	TRBV27	TRBJ2-7	once	CASSPPGTGVYEQYF	TGTGCCAGCAGCCCCCCCGGGACAGGGGTCTACGAGCAGTACTTC
-	TRBV5-6	TRBJ1-4	medium-sized	CASSRYAGNEKLFF	TGTGCCAGCAGCCGCTATGCGGGGAATGAAAAACTGTTTTTT
TRBD1	TRBV19	TRBJ1-4	medium-sized	CASSVYGTANEKLFF	TGTGCCAGTAGTGTCTACGGGACAGCTAATGAAAAACTGTTTTTT
-	TRBV6-2/TRBV6-3	TRBJ1-4	medium-sized	CASTDPNEKLFF	TGTGCCAGCACCGATCCTAATGAAAAACTGTTTTTT
-	TRBV7-9	TRBJ2-7	-	CASSPSSGAYEQYF	TGTGCCAGCAGCCCGTCATCGGGGGCCTACGAGCAGTACTTC
-	TRBV5-5	TRBJ1-6	-	CASGESRLINSPLHF	TGTGCCAGCGGCGAGTCGAGGCTGATTAATTCACCCCTCCACTTT
TRBD1	TRBV19	TRBJ1-1	large	CASQTGAEAFF	TGTGCCAGCCAGACAGGGGCTGAAGCTTTCTTT
-	TRBV29-1	TRBJ1-2	medium-sized	CSVVWGAGYTF	TGCAGCGTTGTATGGGGTGCCGGCTACACCTTC
-	TRBV19	TRBJ2-7	-	CASSIGQGGCEQYF	TGTGCCAGTAGTATAGGACAGGGAGGATGCGAGCAGTACTTC
TRBD2	TRBV6-1	TRBJ2-1	few	CASSGASGGEFNEQFF	TGTGCCAGCAGTGGAGCTAGCGGGGGTGAATTCAATGAGCAGTTCTTC
TRBD1	TRBV20-1	TRBJ2-7	-	CSADRALSYEQYF	TGCAGTGCAGACAGGGCCCTCTCCTACGAGCAGTACTTC
-	TRBV15	TRBJ1-4	few	CATSSTATNEKLFF	TGTGCCACCAGCTCGACCGCAACTAATGAAAAACTGTTTTTT
-	TRBV19	TRBJ1-2	-	CASSIGGQLINYGYTF	TGTGCCAGTAGTATAGGCGGGCAGCTTATTAACTATGGCTACACCTTC
TRBD2	TRBV12-3/TRBV12-4	TRBJ2-3	few	CASSLTSGTDTQYF	TGTGCCAGCAGTCTGACTAGCGGTACAGATACGCAGTATTTT
TRBD1	TRBV19	TRBJ2-1	medium-sized	CASSSDRGHGNEQFF	TGTGCCAGTAGTTCGGACAGGGGGCATGGGAATGAGCAGTTCTTC
-	TRBV15	TRBJ2-7	few	CATSRDWGQNYEQYF	TGTGCCACCAGCAGAGATTGGGGACAAAACTACGAGCAGTACTTC
TRBD2	TRBV7-2	TRBJ2-5	few	CASSPSSGTQETQYF	TGTGCCAGCAGCCCCTCTAGCGGGACCCAAGAGACCCAGTACTTC
-	TRBV7-9	TRBJ2-3	-	CASSVGTDTQYF	TGTGCCAGCAGCGTAGGGACAGATACGCAGTATTTT
-	TRBV6-5	TRBJ2-1	medium-sized	CASSNPGNEQFF	TGTGCCAGCAGTAACCCCGGAAATGAGCAGTTCTTC
TRBD2	TRBV29-1	TRBJ2-7	medium-sized	CSVVQAGDREQYF	TGCAGCGTTGTTCAAGCGGGAGATCGCGAGCAGTACTTC
-	TRBV5-3	TRBJ2-1	-	CARSLAWVRSYNEQFF	TGTGCCAGAAGCTTGGCATGGGTTCGGTCCTACAATGAGCAGTTCTTC
-	TRBV5-5	TRBJ1-5	few	CASSFGPRGNQPQHF	TGTGCCAGCAGCTTTGGTCCGCGGGGCAATCAGCCCCAGCATTTT
TRBD2	TRBV24-1	TRBJ2-1	-	CATSDPGLAVSSYNEQFF	TGTGCCACCAGTGACCCCGGACTAGCGGTGAGCTCCTACAATGAGCAGTTCTTC
TRBD1	TRBV29-1	TRBJ2-7	medium-sized	CSVTRTTGTAVEQYF	TGCAGCGTCACGCGTACAACCGGGACAGCTGTCGAGCAGTACTTC
-	TRBV6-2/TRBV6-3	TRBJ2-1	few	CASSYSGPLGVYNEQFF	TGTGCCAGCAGTTACTCGGGTCCGCTCGGCGTTTACAATGAGCAGTTCTTC
-	TRBV6-2/TRBV6-3	TRBJ2-5	once	CASSRPPGVIQETQYF	TGTGCCAGCAGCAGACCGCCCGGGGTAATCCAAGAGACCCAGTACTTC
TRBD1	TRBV4-1	TRBJ1-4	-	CASSQDGTGANEKLFF	TGCGCCAGCAGCCAAGATGGGACAGGGGCTAATGAAAAACTGTTTTTT
TRBD2	TRBV6-4	TRBJ2-3	-	CASSSSGDSDTQYF	TGTGCCAGCAGTTCAAGCGGGGACTCGGATACGCAGTATTTT
-	TRBV5-6	TRBJ2-5	few	CASSPGLGIGQYF	TGTGCCAGCAGCCCCGGACTGGGGATAGGCCAGTACTTC
TRBD2	TRBV5-4	TRBJ2-1	few	CASRRAGGQGEQFF	TGTGCCAGCAGGCGAGCGGGAGGGCAAGGTGAGCAGTTCTTC
-	TRBV28	TRBJ2-3	-	CASNTGWADTQYF	TGTGCCAGCAACACAGGGTGGGCAGATACGCAGTATTTT
TRBD2	TRBV6-2/TRBV6-3	TRBJ2-7	-	CASSSPSGHPYEQYF	TGTGCCAGCAGTTCCCCTAGCGGGCATCCCTACGAGCAGTACTTC
TRBD1	TRBV18	TRBJ2-7	-	CASSPGQGPMWYEQYF	TGTGCCAGCTCCCCGGGACAGGGCCCAATGTGGTACGAGCAGTACTTC
TRBD2	TRBV6-1	TRBJ2-5	-	CASKPGGPQETQYF	TGTGCCAGCAAGCCGGGGGGGCCCCAAGAGACCCAGTACTTC
-	TRBV19	TRBJ1-2	few	CASSMGPILMGYTF	TGTGCCAGTAGTATGGGTCCCATTTTGATGGGCTACACCTTC
TRBD1	TRBV19	TRBJ2-5	medium-sized	CASADGDRQETQYF	TGTGCCAGTGCGGATGGGGACAGGCAAGAGACCCAGTACTTC
TRBD2	TRBV29-1	TRBJ2-3	large	CSVLAGGTDTQYF	TGCAGCGTCCTAGCGGGCGGCACAGATACGCAGTATTTT
TRBD2	TRBV15	TRBJ2-2	few	CATSPVGTSGGRELFF	TGTGCCACCAGTCCGGTGGGGACTAGCGGGGGGCGGGAGCTGTTTTTT
TRBD2	TRBV6-1	TRBJ2-1	medium-sized	CASSGGLAANEQFF	TGTGCCAGCAGTGGGGGACTAGCGGCGAATGAGCAGTTCTTC
-	TRBV5-5	TRBJ1-2	few	CASTVMGVIYGYTF	TGTGCCAGCACCGTTATGGGAGTGATCTATGGCTACACCTTC
TRBD1	TRBV11-1	TRBJ2-5	once	CASSEMTGQTQYF	TGTGCCAGCAGTGAGATGACAGGGCAGACCCAGTACTTC
-	TRBV27	TRBJ1-5	-	CASSLRGINSNQPQHF	TGTGCCAGCAGTTTACGCGGAATCAATAGCAATCAGCCCCAGCATTTT
-	TRBV19	TRBJ1-3	medium-sized	CASSTSFTGNTIYF	TGTGCCAGTAGTACCTCATTCACTGGAAACACCATATATTTT
-	TRBV6-5	TRBJ2-5	medium-sized	CASFDIGGITQGTQYF	TGTGCCAGCTTTGATATCGGCGGGATCACCCAGGGGACCCAGTACTTC
TRBD2	TRBV19	TRBJ2-5	medium-sized	CASSIDGTKETQYF	TGTGCCAGTAGTATCGATGGGACTAAAGAGACCCAGTACTTC
-	TRBV14	TRBJ1-2	-	CASSHSPHF	TGTGCCAGCAGCCACAGCCCCCACTTC
TRBD1	TRBV15	TRBJ1-1	-	CATSRTGFGTEAFF	TGTGCCACCAGCAGGACAGGGTTTGGCACTGAAGCTTTCTTT
-	TRBV15	TRBJ1-4	-	CATSRGREGGEKLFF	TGTGCCACCAGCAGAGGGAGGGAGGGTGGAGAAAAACTGTTTTTT
-	TRBV12-3/TRBV12-4	TRBJ2-3	-	CATEGGSDTQYF	TGTGCCACCGAGGGGGGTTCAGATACGCAGTATTTT
TRBD1	TRBV12-3/TRBV12-4	TRBJ1-4	few	CASSKTRDRKEKLFF	TGTGCCAGCAGTAAAACCCGGGACAGGAAAGAAAAACTGTTTTTT
TRBD1	TRBV29-1	TRBJ2-2	medium-sized	CSVGGQGNAGELFF	TGCAGCGTGGGGGGACAGGGCAACGCCGGGGAGCTGTTTTTT
TRBD2	TRBV4-3	TRBJ2-6	medium-sized	CASSQVAGAGANVLTF	TGCGCCAGCAGCCAAGTGGCGGGGGCTGGGGCCAACGTCCTGACTTTC
TRBD2	TRBV20-1	TRBJ2-3	-	CSADEPPGRADTQYF	TGCAGTGCTGATGAACCGCCGGGGAGGGCAGATACGCAGTATTTT